One and the same sample provided the 17 T cell receptor beta chains below, sequenced in a study of cytomegalovirus exposure and HLA in healthy donors. Vbeta (60) and Jbeta (13) primers were used in the PCR. Clones were read by immunoSEQ multiplex PCR, and TCRdb kept only the in-frame ones, dropping some. The sample carries 150,000 to 200,000 clones, around 80% recorded once. The sample was PBMCs. The source of these receptors is a woman aged 40 to 49 in good health and CMV-seronegative.

The genes are TRBV10-3 and TRBJ1-2, with a weak D call TRBD1 (5 bases). V lost 11 bases and J 5 bases, leaving 24 bases between the germline ends. The CDR3 is made up of 15 amino acids. The V gene's germline CDR1 is ENHRY and CDR2 SYGVKD. This chain's CDR3 is CAGGDGAGGGYGYTF. The CDR3 DNA reads as TGTGCCGGCGGGGACGGCGCTGGGGGGGGATATGGCTACACCTTC.

The rearrangement uses TRBV5-1 and TRBJ1-3; D not certain. Germline V gives CDR1 SGHRS, CDR2 YFSETQ. Trimming removed 0 bases from V and 2 bases from J, with 6 bases in between. The length of the CDR3 is 14 residues. CDR3 amino acids: CASSLAQTGNTIYF. The DNA for the CDR3 is TGCGCCAGCAGCTTGGCTCAGACTGGAAACACCATATATTTT.

This rearrangement joins TRBV7-9 to TRBJ1-5; D is undetermined. The CDR3 has 13 residues. Germline values: CDR1 SEHNR, CDR2 FQNEAQ (reference sequence). Between the trimmed V and J ends, which lost 4 bases and 0 bases, there was a span of 4 bases. CDR3 sequence: CASSYGSNQPQHF. The CDR3 nucleotides are TGTGCCAGCAGCTACGGTAGCAATCAGCCCCAGCATTTT.

The genes are TRBV6-1 and TRBJ2-3; D gene unclear. Germline assignment: CDR1 MNHNS and CDR2 SASEGT. V was cut by 6 bases and J by 1 base, with 8 bases left in between. The CDR3 is 13 residues long. CDR3 nucleotide sequence: TGTGCCAGCAGGCCTAGGCGCACAGATACGCAGTATTTT. It translates to CASRPRRTDTQYF.

On this clone: No conserved phenylalanine or tryptophan ends this CDR3, so it is likely a read error. The chain combines TRBV6-5 with TRBJ2-7, with 13 bases that match TRBD2. After removal of 4 bases from V and 4 bases from J, the junction contained 4 bases not matched to a gene. Germline V lookup: CDR1 MNHEY, CDR2 SVGAGI. This CDR3 comprises 15 residues. CDR3 residues: CASSSRTSGSYEQYL. The CDR3 DNA is TGTGCCAGCAGTTCACGGACTAGCGGGAGTTACGAGCAGTACCTC.

The rearrangement links TRBV11-3 to TRBJ1-1; the D is unclear. The V end lost 1 base, the J end lost 8 bases, and 5 bases lay between the germline ends. This CDR3 has 11 amino acids. Germline V gene lookup returns CDR1 SGHNT and CDR2 YENEEA. In nucleotides, the CDR3 is TGTGCCAGCAGCTTAGGACTCGAAGCTTTCTTT. Translation: CASSLGLEAFF.

The V gene is TRBV28, the J gene TRBJ2-1; 10 bases are shared with TRBD2. Trimming took 6 bases from V and 3 from J; bases not matched to a gene: 8. Per germline, CDR1 MDHEN and CDR2 SYDVKM. The CDR3 sequence is 16 residues long. The CDR3 sequence: CASSPILAGVYNEQFF. For the CDR3, the DNA is TGTGCCAGCAGCCCGATCCTAGCGGGGGTCTACAATGAGCAGTTCTTC.

The V and J genes are TRBV9 and TRBJ1-3, with TRBD1 identical over 7 bases. Germline values: CDR1 SGDLS, CDR2 YYNGEE. This CDR3 spans 14 amino acids. The junction had 0 bases not matched to a gene; V was cut back by 1 base and J by 2 bases. The CDR3 DNA is TGTGCCAGCAGCGTACAGGGGGCTGGAAACACCATATATTTT. Its translation: CASSVQGAGNTIYF.

This clone was detected a few times. The V gene is TRBV30, the J gene TRBJ1-1; no definite D call. The CDR3 sequence is 12 residues long. Germline V gene lookup returns CDR1 GTSNPN and CDR2 SVGIG (reference sequence). Trimming pared 0 bases from V and 0 bases from J, leaving 2 bases between. CDR3 sequence (DNA): TGTGCCTGGAGTGTTATGAACACTGAAGCTTTCTTT. This gives the protein CAWSVMNTEAFF.

This clone appeared once. V and J are TRBV30 and TRBJ2-3, with 7 bases identical to TRBD2. CDR3 size: 13 residues. After removal of 8 bases from V and 6 bases from J, the junction contained 11 bases not matched to a gene. From germline, CDR1 is GTSNPN and CDR2 SVGIG (reference sequence). The CDR3 coding sequence is TGTGCCGGAGCCACCGGCGGGAGCGATACGCAGTATTTT. This gives the protein CAGATGGSDTQYF.

The chain combines TRBV6-5 with TRBJ1-2; 11 bases agree with TRBD1. V lost 6 bases to trimming and J lost 7 bases; unmatched junction nucleotides: 7. The CDR3 loop spans 14 amino acids. The germline V gene encodes CDR1 MNHEY and CDR2 SVGAGI. The DNA for the CDR3 is TGTGCCAGCAGAGGACAGGGGGCAGACTCTGGCTACACCTTC. As protein: CASRGQGADSGYTF.

The gene calls are TRBV7-9 and TRBJ2-1; D might be TRBD2 (6 bases). In germline, CDR1 is SEHNR, CDR2 FQNEAQ (reference sequence). The length of the CDR3 is 13 residues. Trimming took off 3 bases at V and 4 bases at J, with 7 bases between the two ends. CDR3 sequence reads: CASSLGLYNEQFF. For the CDR3, the DNA is TGTGCCAGCAGCTTGGGACTGTACAATGAGCAGTTCTTC.

This clone was counted only a few times. The DNA of the CDR3 is TGTGCCTGGGCGGAAAGCGGGGGCGTTACGCAGTATTTT. Its protein is CAWAESGGVTQYF. V is TRBV30 and J is TRBJ2-3; 8 positions agree with TRBD2. The length of the CDR3 is 13 residues. CDR1 is GTSNPN and CDR2 is SVGIG in the germline V gene (reference sequence). With V trimmed by 5 bases and J by 8 bases, 9 bases remained unmatched.

CDR3 bases: TGTGCCAGCAGCTTAGCAGGCGGGAGAGGGGGCTCCTACGAGCAGTACTTC. Residues: CASSLAGGRGGSYEQYF. This sequence joins TRBV7-9 and TRBJ2-7, with a tentative D call TRBD2 (7 bases). Germline CDR1 reads SEHNR; CDR2 reads FQNEAQ (reference sequence). The CDR3 length is 17 residues. With 0 bases removed from V and 0 bases from J, the gap between germline ends came to 15 bases.

V gene TRBV29-1 combines with J gene TRBJ2-5; D may be TRBD1 (7 bases). The CDR3 runs 13 residues. The V and J ends lost 4 bases and 5 bases respectively, with 14 bases between them. Germline loops: CDR1 SQVTM, CDR2 ANQGSEA. The CDR3 DNA reads TGCAGCGTTGTGGAGGGGGCGGGTGAGACCCAGTACTTC. Its protein is CSVVEGAGETQYF.

The rearrangement uses TRBV6-1 and TRBJ2-7; the D gene is possibly TRBD2 (6 bases). V lost 0 bases and J 4 bases, leaving 13 bases between the germline ends. The CDR3 has 15 residues. Germline values: CDR1 MNHNS, CDR2 SASEGT. The CDR3 sequence is CASSEALSEGYEQYV. The DNA for the CDR3 is TGTGCCAGCAGTGAAGCGCTCTCGGAGGGATACGAGCAGTACGTC.

The chain employs TRBV6-1 and TRBJ2-1; no reliable D call. CDR1 and CDR2 (germline): MNHNS, SASEGT. The CDR3 extends over 15 amino acids. With 6 bases removed from V and 4 bases from J, the gap between germline ends came to 16 bases. For the CDR3, the DNA is TGTGCCAGCAGGCTCGGCAGTAGCCCATACAATGAGCAGTTCTTC. Its protein product is CASRLGSSPYNEQFF.